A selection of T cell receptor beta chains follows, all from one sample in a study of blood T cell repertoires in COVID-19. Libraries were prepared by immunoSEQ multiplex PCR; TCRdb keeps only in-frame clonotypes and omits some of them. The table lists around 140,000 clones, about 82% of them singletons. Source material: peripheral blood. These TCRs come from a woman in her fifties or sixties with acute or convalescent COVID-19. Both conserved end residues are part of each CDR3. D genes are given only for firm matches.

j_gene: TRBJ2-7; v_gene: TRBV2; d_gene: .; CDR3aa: CVLQQGNYEQYF
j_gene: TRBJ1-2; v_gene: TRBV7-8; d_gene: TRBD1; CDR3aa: CASSSDRDGYTF
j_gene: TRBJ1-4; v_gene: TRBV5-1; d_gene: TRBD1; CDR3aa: CASSSGTGVITNEKLFF
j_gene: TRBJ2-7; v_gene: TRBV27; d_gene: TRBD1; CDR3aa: CASSLTGATYEQYF
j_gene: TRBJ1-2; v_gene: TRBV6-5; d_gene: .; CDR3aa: CASLPRQVFYGYTF
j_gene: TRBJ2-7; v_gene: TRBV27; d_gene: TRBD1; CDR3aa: CASRPGTGDYEQYF
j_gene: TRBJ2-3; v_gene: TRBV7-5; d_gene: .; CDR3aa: CARSAGCTGARDTQYF
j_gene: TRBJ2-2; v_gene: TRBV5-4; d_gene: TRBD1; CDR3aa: CASSFGDRVDTGELFF
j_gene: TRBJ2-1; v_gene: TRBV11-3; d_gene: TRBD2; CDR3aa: CASSLAGTSGGADNEQFF
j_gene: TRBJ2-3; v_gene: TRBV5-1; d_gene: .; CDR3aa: CASRWTFSTDTQYF
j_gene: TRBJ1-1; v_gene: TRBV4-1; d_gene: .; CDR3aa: CASSPETGNTEAFF
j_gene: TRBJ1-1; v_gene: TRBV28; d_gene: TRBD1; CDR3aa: CASRRTGDTEAFF
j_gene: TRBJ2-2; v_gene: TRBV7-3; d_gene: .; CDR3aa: CASSLRPVNTGELFF
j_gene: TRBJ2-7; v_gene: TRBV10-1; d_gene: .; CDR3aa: CASSEVGAYEQYF
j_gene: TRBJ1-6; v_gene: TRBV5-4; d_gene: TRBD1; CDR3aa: CASSLYLDRGPSPLHF
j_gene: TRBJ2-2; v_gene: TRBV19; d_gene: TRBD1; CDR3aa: CASSLLGTANTGELFF
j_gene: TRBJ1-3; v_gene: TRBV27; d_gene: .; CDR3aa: CASSPQRALVVAIYF
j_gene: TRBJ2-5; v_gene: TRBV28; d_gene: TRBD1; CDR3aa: CASSIRQGGETQYF
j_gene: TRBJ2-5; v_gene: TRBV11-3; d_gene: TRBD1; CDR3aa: CASSPGQARETQYF
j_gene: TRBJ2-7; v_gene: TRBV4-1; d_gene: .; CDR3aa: CASSPGWSSYEQYF
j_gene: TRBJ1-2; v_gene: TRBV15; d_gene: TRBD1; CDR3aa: CATSRDYQTGGNGYTF
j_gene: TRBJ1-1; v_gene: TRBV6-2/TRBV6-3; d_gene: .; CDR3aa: CASSYQNTEAFF